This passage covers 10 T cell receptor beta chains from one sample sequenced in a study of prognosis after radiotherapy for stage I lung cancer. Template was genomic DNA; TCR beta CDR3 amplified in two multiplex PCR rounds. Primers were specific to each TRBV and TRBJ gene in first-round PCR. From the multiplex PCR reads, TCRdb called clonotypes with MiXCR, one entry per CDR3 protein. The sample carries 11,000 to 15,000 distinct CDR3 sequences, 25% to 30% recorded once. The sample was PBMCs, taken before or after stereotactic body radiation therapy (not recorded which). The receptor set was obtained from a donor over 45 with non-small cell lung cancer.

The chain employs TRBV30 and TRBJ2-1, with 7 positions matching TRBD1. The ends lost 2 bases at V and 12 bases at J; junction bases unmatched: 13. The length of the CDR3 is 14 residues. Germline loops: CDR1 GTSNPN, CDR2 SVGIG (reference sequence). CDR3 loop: CAWSRRKGGLVQFF. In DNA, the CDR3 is TGTGCCTGGAGTCGCAGGAAAGGGGGCCTTGTGCAGTTCTTC.

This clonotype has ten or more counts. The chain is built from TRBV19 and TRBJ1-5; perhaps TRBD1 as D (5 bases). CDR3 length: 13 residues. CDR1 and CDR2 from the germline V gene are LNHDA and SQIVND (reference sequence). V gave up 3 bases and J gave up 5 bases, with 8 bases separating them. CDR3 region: CASSMQGYQPQHF. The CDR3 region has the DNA TGTGCCAGTAGTATGCAGGGTTATCAGCCCCAGCATTTT.

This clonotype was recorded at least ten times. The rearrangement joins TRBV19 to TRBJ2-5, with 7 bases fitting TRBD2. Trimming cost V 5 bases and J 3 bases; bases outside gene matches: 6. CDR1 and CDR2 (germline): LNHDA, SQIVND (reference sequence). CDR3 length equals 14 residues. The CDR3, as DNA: TGTGCCAGTAGTTTCCAGCGGGGTGAAGAGACCCAGTACTTC. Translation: CASSFQRGEETQYF.

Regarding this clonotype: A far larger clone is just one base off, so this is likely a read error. CDR3 DNA sequence: TGTGCCAGCACCGAAGAACTAGCGGGGCCCTACGAGCAGTACTTC. Translating it yields CASTEELAGPYEQYF. The J gene is TRBJ2-7, the V gene TRBV2; TRBD2 agrees at 10 bases. CDR1 and CDR2 (germline): SNHLY, FYNNEI. The CDR3 totals 15 residues. V lost 7 bases, J lost 2 bases, and 8 bases stayed unmatched.

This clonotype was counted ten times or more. CDR3 sequence: CASRSSVQGSPLHF. The CDR3 nucleotides read TGCGCCAGCAGGTCCTCGGTCCAAGGTTCACCCCTCCACTTT. The chain uses TRBV5-1 and TRBJ1-6; D is unresolved. Looked up from germline, CDR1 is SGHRS and CDR2 is YFSETQ. Trimming took 5 bases from V and 9 from J, leaving 15 bases between them. This CDR3 comprises 14 residues.

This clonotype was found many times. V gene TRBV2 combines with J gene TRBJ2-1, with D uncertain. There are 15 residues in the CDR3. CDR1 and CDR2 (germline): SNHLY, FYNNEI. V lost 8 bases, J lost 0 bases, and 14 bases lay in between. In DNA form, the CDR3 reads TGTGCCAGCCGAACCAGTTCGAGCTCCTACAATGAGCAGTTCTTC. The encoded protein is CASRTSSSSYNEQFF.

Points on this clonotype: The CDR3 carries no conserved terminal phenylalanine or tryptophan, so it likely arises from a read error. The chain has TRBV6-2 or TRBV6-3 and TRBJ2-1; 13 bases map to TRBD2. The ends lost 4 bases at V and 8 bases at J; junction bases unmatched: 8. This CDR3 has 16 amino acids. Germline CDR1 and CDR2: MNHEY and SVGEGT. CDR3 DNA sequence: TGTGCCAGCAGTTCTCATAGACTAGCGGGAGGCGATGAGCAGTTCCTC. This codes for CASSSHRLAGGDEQFL.

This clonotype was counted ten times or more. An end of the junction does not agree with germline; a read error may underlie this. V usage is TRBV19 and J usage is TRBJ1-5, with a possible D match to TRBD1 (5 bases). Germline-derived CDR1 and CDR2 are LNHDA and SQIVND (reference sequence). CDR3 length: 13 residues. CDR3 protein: CASSIQDGQPQHF. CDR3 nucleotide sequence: TGCGCCAGTAGTATACAGGATGGACAGCCCCAGCATTTT.

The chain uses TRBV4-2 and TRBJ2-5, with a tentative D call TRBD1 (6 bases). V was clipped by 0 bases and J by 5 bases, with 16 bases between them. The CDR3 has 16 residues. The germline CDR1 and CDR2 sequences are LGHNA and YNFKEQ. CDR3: CASSQDATHRVETQYF. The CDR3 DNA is TGTGCCAGCAGCCAAGATGCGACCCACAGGGTTGAGACCCAGTACTTC.

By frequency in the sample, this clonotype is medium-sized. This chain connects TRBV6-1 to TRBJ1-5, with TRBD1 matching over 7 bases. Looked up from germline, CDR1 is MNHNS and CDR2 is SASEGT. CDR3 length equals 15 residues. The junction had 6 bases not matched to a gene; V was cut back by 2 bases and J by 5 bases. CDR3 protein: CASSEHGRGDQPQHF. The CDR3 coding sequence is TGTGCCAGCAGTGAACATGGCAGGGGGGATCAGCCCCAGCATTTT.